The clone carrying this T cell receptor beta chain was seen repeatedly, ten times or more. This sample was included in a study of blood T cells in healthy people across ages. The ends lost 6 bases at V and 6 bases at J; junction bases unmatched: 4. The CDR3 length is 12 residues. Alongside a J-beta primer mix, a sample-barcoded 5' primer served in a second PCR lasting 7 to 11 cycles. TCRdb reprocessed the 5' RACE reads via MiXCR and lists one record per CDR3 protein. The sample holds 650,000 to 1,000,000 distinct CDR3 sequences, 35% to 40% seen once. For every donor, a draw yielded 8.5 to 10 milliliters of peripheral blood.

Sequenced input: blood. The clonotype was recovered from a man aged 18 to 35 in good health. The chain combines TRBV12-3 or TRBV12-4 with TRBJ1-2; TRBD1 matches 7 bases. The chain's CDR3 is CASSRDRNGYTF. CDR3 DNA: TGTGCCAGCAGCCGGGACAGAAATGGCTACACCTTC.